The 8 T cell receptor beta chains reported below all come from one sample, sequenced in a study of EBV T-cell therapy then PD-1 blockade in nasopharyngeal carcinoma. Measured with immunoSEQ multiplex PCR; TCRdb has only the in-frame clones, and not every one. The sample includes roughly 22,000 clones, 82% of them seen just once. These TCRs' antigens remain unknown. The treatment here: AdE1-LMPpoly-expanded autologous EBV-specific T-cell therapy followed by anti-PD-1 nivolumab. This sample comprised CD8+ T cells from blood, obtained at day -245 from a patient whose treatment included autologous EBV-specific T cells and nivolumab. The receptors shown here come from a man between 35 and 55 years old with nasopharyngeal carcinoma.

The chain links TRBV9 to TRBJ2-3; the D is unclear. V lost 0 bases to trimming and J lost 3 bases, with 8 bases between them. This CDR3 has 14 residues. CDR1 SGDLS and CDR2 YYNGEE come from the germline V gene. Here the CDR3 DNA reads TGTGCCAGCAGCGTAGATGGCCTGACAGATACGCAGTATTTT. It is translated as CASSVDGLTDTQYF.

The table lists this clone with a few counts. The rearrangement joins TRBV24-1 to TRBJ2-2; D possibly corresponds to TRBD1 (5 bases). Per germline, CDR1 KGHDR and CDR2 SFDVKD. This CDR3 has 16 residues. With 0 bases removed from V and 2 bases from J, the gap between germline ends came to 9 bases. CDR3 bases: TGTGCCACCAGTGATTTGGGGGCATTCAACACCGGGGAGCTGTTTTTT. Translation: CATSDLGAFNTGELFF.

This clone counts as medium-sized. The CDR3 protein is CASSIGAGGLPEAFF. The CDR3 DNA follows: TGTGCCAGTAGTATTGGGGCAGGGGGCTTACCTGAAGCTTTCTTT. The rearrangement uses TRBV19 and TRBJ1-1, with 8 bases fitting TRBD1. Germline lookup yields CDR1 LNHDA and CDR2 SQIVND (reference sequence). The trim removed 3 bases at V and 6 bases at J, leaving 9 bases unmatched. The CDR3 is made up of 15 amino acids.

The V call is TRBV7-9, the J call TRBJ1-4; D is ambiguous. V shed 5 bases and J shed 5 bases, with 15 bases lying between them. Germline CDR1 SEHNR, CDR2 FQNEAQ (reference sequence). The CDR3 has 15 residues. The CDR3 nucleotides are TGTGCCAGCAGCCCTCTGATACAGCGAAATGAAAAACTGTTTTTT. Amino acids: CASSPLIQRNEKLFF.

The chain is built from TRBV7-3 and TRBJ2-5; 8 bases align to TRBD1. Germline lookup yields CDR1 SGHTA and CDR2 FQGTGA. With V trimmed by 5 bases and J by 0 bases, 8 bases remained unmatched. The CDR3 spans 16 residues. CDR3 sequence (DNA): TGTGCCAGCAGCCCACAGACAGGGGAGTACCAAGAGACCCAGTACTTC. This encodes CASSPQTGEYQETQYF.

This chain links TRBV6-1 with TRBJ2-3; 10 bases map to TRBD2. Trimming took 2 bases from V and 4 from J; bases not matched to a gene: 6. The germline V gene encodes CDR1 MNHNS and CDR2 SASEGT. There are 16 residues in the CDR3. The CDR3 DNA reads TGTGCCAGCAGTGAATCCCCAGCGGGGGGGCCAGATACGCAGTATTTT. This encodes CASSESPAGGPDTQYF.

This rearrangement joins TRBV6-5 to TRBJ2-3, with D uncertain. The germline V and J ends were trimmed by 0 bases and 2 bases, with 3 bases remaining between them. CDR3 length equals 13 residues. In germline, CDR1 is MNHEY, CDR2 SVGAGI. CDR3 coding DNA: TGTGCCAGCAGTTACTCGGACACAGATACGCAGTATTTT. This sequence encodes CASSYSDTDTQYF.

The rearrangement links TRBV6-2 or TRBV6-3 to TRBJ1-6; the D is unclear. Germline CDR1 MNHEY, CDR2 SVGEGT. The CDR3 runs to 17 residues. The V gene lost 0 bases and the J gene lost 8 bases, with 17 bases spanning the gap. This CDR3 reads CASSYSRTAGGYSPLHF. Written as DNA, the CDR3 is TGTGCCAGCAGTTACTCCAGGACGGCCGGAGGTTATTCACCCCTCCACTTT.